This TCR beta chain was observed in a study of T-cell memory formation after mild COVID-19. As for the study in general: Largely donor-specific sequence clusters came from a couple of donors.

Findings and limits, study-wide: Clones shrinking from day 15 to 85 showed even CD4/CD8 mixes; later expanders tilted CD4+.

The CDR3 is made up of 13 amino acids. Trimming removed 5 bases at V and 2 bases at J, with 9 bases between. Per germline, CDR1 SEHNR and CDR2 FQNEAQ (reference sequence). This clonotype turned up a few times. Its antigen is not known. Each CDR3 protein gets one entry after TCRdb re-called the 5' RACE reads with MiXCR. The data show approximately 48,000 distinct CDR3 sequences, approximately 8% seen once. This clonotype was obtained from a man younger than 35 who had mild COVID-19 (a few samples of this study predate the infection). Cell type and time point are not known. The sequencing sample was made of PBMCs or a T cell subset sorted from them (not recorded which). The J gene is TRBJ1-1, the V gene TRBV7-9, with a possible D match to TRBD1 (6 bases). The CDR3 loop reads CASSPRGNTEAFF. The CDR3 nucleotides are TGTGCCAGCAGCCCCAGGGGCAACACTGAAGCTTTCTTT.